The entry that follows covers one T cell receptor (beta chain) sequence. Its cognate antigen is unknown. There are 11 residues in the CDR3. The germline V gene has CDR1 SQVTM and CDR2 ANQGSEA. V gave up 6 bases and J gave up 1 base, with 7 bases separating them. This sample was taken from a study of T-cell memory formation after mild COVID-19. Study context: Largely donor-specific TCR clusters were found. Findings and limits, study-wide: Within pre-infection memory, some responding clones were found, suggesting cross-reactive memory joined. Clones from the second wave (peaking day 37) had unconfirmed SARS-CoV-2 specificity.

TCRdb called the 5' RACE reads again in MiXCR, with one record for every CDR3 protein. The table has around 130,000 distinct CDR3 sequences, about 15% seen once. The V and J genes are TRBV29-1 and TRBJ2-7, with D unclear. The source of this sequence is an adult woman who had mild COVID-19 (a few samples of this study predate the infection). Cell type and time point are not known. Specimen: PBMCs or a T cell subset sorted from them (not recorded which). The CDR3 DNA is TGCAGCGTCCGAGGTTCCTACGAGCAGTACTTC. Translation gives CSVRGSYEQYF.